This T cell receptor beta chain was sequenced during a study of blood T cell repertoires in COVID-19. Study at large: PBMCs, B-cell-depleted T cells, or T cells were the source of the cDNA or gDNA that made up the material.

In the authors' methods: Estimation of nucleated cell counts was performed using reference gene primer amplification. Sequencing used immunoSEQ multiplex PCR; TCRdb keeps in-frame clones, though not all of them. V and J calls and clone size are those listed in that table; D and trimming were worked out from the DNA. Of approximately 250,000 clones in the sample, approximately 86% were seen once. Sequenced sample: peripheral blood. The TCR comes from a man between 35 and 55 years old with active or convalescent COVID-19.

CDR3 DNA: TGTGCCAGCAGTCCCTCCGGTATCGGCAATCAGCCCCAGCATTTT. Amino acid sequence: CASSPSGIGNQPQHF. This chain joins TRBV6-5 and TRBJ1-5; no reliable D call. Germline V gene lookup returns CDR1 MNHEY and CDR2 SVGAGI. The germline V and J ends were trimmed by 5 bases and 2 bases, with 13 bases remaining between them. CDR3 size: 15 residues.